These 7 T cell receptor beta chains originate from one sample sequenced in a study of blood T cell repertoires in COVID-19. Assay: immunoSEQ multiplex PCR; the TCRdb copy retains only in-frame clones and omits some. This table holds 250,000 to 350,000 clones, more than 70% found once. The source material was peripheral blood. The receptors originated from a woman between 45 and 60 years old who had recovered from COVID-19.

V usage is TRBV7-2 and J usage is TRBJ2-2; possible D gene TRBD2, 6 bases. Germline CDR1 is SGHTA and CDR2 is FQGNSA. The CDR3 loop spans 15 amino acids. Trimming left V 8 bases short and J 0 bases short, with 13 bases between. The CDR3 reads CASAWGESNTGELFF. The CDR3 DNA reads TGTGCCAGCGCTTGGGGGGAATCGAACACCGGGGAGCTGTTTTTT.

To note about this clone: One end of the junction is discordant with germline, which a read error may explain. The V and J genes are TRBV15 and TRBJ2-2; the match to TRBD2 covers 9 bases. There are 17 residues in the CDR3. Germline assignment: CDR1 LNHNV and CDR2 YYDKDF (reference sequence). The CDR3 nucleotides read TGCGCCACCAGCATATTCGCGGGGGGGAGTAGGACCGGGGAGCTGTTTTTT. It encodes CATSIFAGGSRTGELFF.

This chain joins TRBV6-2 or TRBV6-3 and TRBJ2-3; D unresolved. The V and J ends lost 4 bases and 2 bases respectively, with 4 bases between them. The CDR3 spans 12 residues. CDR1 is MNHEY, CDR2 SVGEGT, per germline. CDR3 coding DNA: TGTGCCAGCAGTTCCAACACAGATACGCAGTATTTT. Translating gives CASSSNTDTQYF.

This chain uses TRBV29-1 with TRBJ1-1, with 7 nucleotides matching TRBD1. V dropped 5 bases and J dropped 3; count of bases not matched to a gene: 6. This CDR3 contains 13 residues. CDR1 is SQVTM and CDR2 is ANQGSEA in the germline V gene. The CDR3 bases are TGCAGCGTTAGACAGGGAGGCGACACTGAAGCTTTCTTT. Its protein product is CSVRQGGDTEAFF.

The chain joins TRBV6-5 to TRBJ1-6; 7 nucleotides match TRBD1. V was clipped by 6 bases and J by 10 bases; unmatched bases: 9. The CDR3 length is 14 residues. Germline values: CDR1 MNHEY, CDR2 SVGAGI. CDR3 nucleotide sequence: TGTGCCAGCAGCCTCGGACAGGAAGCGTCACCCCTCCACTTT. It translates to CASSLGQEASPLHF.

The chain recombines TRBV28 with TRBJ1-4; 12 bases match TRBD1. Trimming at V came to 3 bases and at J to 8 bases, leaving 7 bases not matched to a gene. This CDR3 has 16 residues. CDR1 and CDR2 from the germline V gene are MDHEN and SYDVKM. CDR3 in DNA: TGTGCCAGCAGTTTGGGACCCGGGACAGGGGGCGAAAAACTGTTTTTT. This sequence encodes CASSLGPGTGGEKLFF.

This clone was seen just once. The chain recombines TRBV14 with TRBJ2-7; maybe TRBD2 (6 bases). V was shortened by 0 bases and J by 4 bases, with 13 bases between the two germline ends. Germline CDR1 SGHDN, CDR2 FVKESK. CDR3 length: 15 amino acids. CDR3 protein: CASSQDREVGYEQYF. The CDR3 DNA is TGTGCCAGCAGCCAAGACAGGGAGGTTGGGTACGAGCAGTACTTC.